A single sample gave rise to the 28 T cell receptor beta chains below, sequenced in a study of shared clonotypes between healthy human individuals. Only in-frame clones appear in the TCRdb table, and some are missing; sequencing was by immunoSEQ multiplex PCR. The sample lists under 2.5 million clones, roughly 92% occurring once. The sequenced sample consisted of naive CD4+ T cells from PBMCs. This sample's subset: CD45RA+ positively selected. The origin of the receptors is a man younger than 35 in good health. Some clones in this sample may be carry-over from other donors' samples.

The rearrangement links TRBV11-2 to TRBJ2-7, with TRBD1 matching 9 bases. Looked up from germline, CDR1 is SGHAT and CDR2 is FQNNGV. The CDR3 consists of 17 residues. V dropped 5 bases and J dropped 3; count of bases not matched to a gene: 14. CDR3 sequence (DNA): TGTGCCAGCAGCCCAGTTGATTTCGGGACAGGGAACTACGAGCAGTACTTC. Translated, it gives CASSPVDFGTGNYEQYF.

The gene calls are TRBV6-1 and TRBJ1-1; D call uncertain. Germline lookup yields CDR1 MNHNS and CDR2 SASEGT. V lost 3 bases to trimming and J lost 6 bases, with 11 bases between them. This CDR3 spans 13 amino acids. The CDR3 sequence is CASSDAVMAEAFF. CDR3 in DNA: TGTGCCAGCAGTGACGCGGTGATGGCTGAAGCTTTCTTT.

This chain connects TRBV7-2 to TRBJ2-7, with D possibly matching TRBD2 (5 bases). The CDR3 has 15 residues. V lost 5 bases and J lost 0, with 14 bases in between. The V gene's germline CDR1 is SGHTA and CDR2 FQGNSA. CDR3 sequence: CASSPTRESSYEQYF. The CDR3 nucleotides are TGTGCCAGCAGCCCGACCCGGGAAAGCTCCTACGAGCAGTACTTC. Using reference TRBV7-2 and TRBJ2-7 for the parts outside the CDR3, the full variable domain is GAGVSQSPSNKVTEKGKDVELRCDPISGHTALYWYRQSLGQGLEFLIYFQGNSAPDKSGLPSDRFSAERTGGSVSTLTIQRTQQEDSAVYLCASSPTRESSYEQYFGPGTRLTVT.

On this clone: Different DNA sequences within this sample yield the same CDR3. The chain employs TRBV5-1 and TRBJ1-4; D not resolved. This CDR3 has 13 residues. In germline, CDR1 is SGHRS, CDR2 YFSETQ. V was shortened by 0 bases and J by 4 bases, with 4 bases between the two germline ends. The CDR3 DNA follows: TGCGCCAGCAGCTTGGCCGTTAATGAAAAACTGTTTTTT. Amino acids: CASSLAVNEKLFF.

Concerning this clone: The sample holds other DNA sequences that translate to the same CDR3. The chain has TRBV7-3 and TRBJ2-2, with 8 nucleotides matching TRBD1. This CDR3 spans 14 amino acids. Germline loops: CDR1 SGHTA, CDR2 FQGTGA. Trimming took 5 bases from V and 4 from J; bases not matched to a gene: 3. The CDR3 DNA is TGTGCCAGCAGCACCGACAGGGGCACCGGGGAGCTGTTTTTT. Its translation: CASSTDRGTGELFF.

The rearrangement uses TRBV6-6 and TRBJ2-7; 7 bases are shared with TRBD2. Germline V gives CDR1 MNHNY, CDR2 SVGAGI (reference sequence). Losses at the gene ends were 5 bases for V and 7 bases for J; bases not matched to a gene: 8. The CDR3 covers 13 residues. In DNA form, the CDR3 reads TGTGCCAGCAGTGCGACTGGGGGAGGGGAGCAGTACTTC. It translates to CASSATGGGEQYF.

This chain connects TRBV6-6 to TRBJ2-7, with 9 bases matching TRBD2. Unmatched junction bases numbered 8, after V lost 6 bases and J lost 2 bases. Germline V gives CDR1 MNHNY, CDR2 SVGAGI (reference sequence). The CDR3 is 15 residues long. The CDR3 here is CASRPSGIPTYEQYF. DNA of the CDR3: TGTGCCAGCAGGCCTAGCGGGATACCTACCTACGAGCAGTACTTC.

The rearrangement links TRBV28 to TRBJ1-5; TRBD1 aligns across 9 bases. Germline V gene lookup returns CDR1 MDHEN and CDR2 SYDVKM. After removal of 8 bases from V and 4 bases from J, the junction contained 12 bases not matched to a gene. CDR3 length equals 16 residues. In DNA form, the CDR3 reads TGTGCCAGCGTCGGAACCGGGACAGGGATGAATCAGCCCCAGCATTTT. Protein: CASVGTGTGMNQPQHF.

The chain is built from TRBV6-5 and TRBJ2-3, with D uncertain. The germline V and J ends were trimmed by 8 bases and 0 bases, with 9 bases remaining between them. The CDR3 has 13 amino acids. CDR1 is MNHEY and CDR2 is SVGAGI in the germline V gene. This CDR3 reads CASYSFSTDTQYF. In nucleotides, the CDR3 is TGTGCCAGCTACTCGTTTAGCACAGATACGCAGTATTTT.

This CDR3 is CASSIRRETQYF. CDR3 nucleotide sequence: TGTGCCAGCAGTATCAGGCGGGAGACCCAGTACTTC. This chain links TRBV28 with TRBJ2-5; unclear D gene. The CDR3 runs to 12 residues. Trimming removed 5 bases at V and 5 bases at J, with 9 bases between. Germline assignment: CDR1 MDHEN and CDR2 SYDVKM.

The chain is built from TRBV28 and TRBJ2-4, with no clear D. V lost 3 bases, J lost 0 bases, and 12 bases lay in between. Germline V CDR1 and CDR2: MDHEN, SYDVKM. The CDR3 runs 16 residues. CDR3 nucleotides: TGTGCCAGCAGTTTTAGCCCCCACATAGCCAAAAACATTCAGTACTTC. Translated, it gives CASSFSPHIAKNIQYF.

The CDR3 DNA sequence: TGTGCCAGTAGTCCCCGGACAGGGAACACTAACTATGGCTACACCTTC. Translated: CASSPRTGNTNYGYTF. The chain combines TRBV19 with TRBJ1-2, with 8 bases that match TRBD1. This CDR3 region has 16 residues. Trimming cost V 5 bases and J 0 bases; bases outside gene matches: 8. CDR1 is LNHDA and CDR2 is SQIVND in the germline V gene (reference sequence).

The rearrangement uses TRBV7-9 and TRBJ2-1; unclear D gene. Germline V lookup: CDR1 SEHNR, CDR2 FQNEAQ (reference sequence). This CDR3 spans 16 amino acids. Trimming shortened V by 5 bases and J by 4 bases, and 18 bases separated the two germline ends. Written as DNA, the CDR3 is TGTGCCAGCAGCCCCGAACGTAGTGAATGGTACAATGAGCAGTTCTTC. This gives the protein CASSPERSEWYNEQFF.

The chain recombines TRBV19 with TRBJ2-5; 8 bases are a match to TRBD2. Germline CDR1 reads LNHDA; CDR2 reads SQIVND (reference sequence). V trimming: 1 base; J trimming: 0 bases; junction bases outside the gene matches: 4. This CDR3 has 16 residues. CDR3 nucleotides: TGTGCCAGTAGTATAGTGAGCGGGAGCTACCAAGAGACCCAGTACTTC. This codes for CASSIVSGSYQETQYF.

This clone was counted a single time. This rearrangement joins TRBV28 to TRBJ2-1; 10 bases align to TRBD2. The germline CDR1 and CDR2 sequences are MDHEN and SYDVKM. V dropped 11 bases and J dropped 6; count of bases not matched to a gene: 7. The CDR3 has 13 residues. The CDR3 here is CASSGSRSNEQFF. CDR3 nucleotide sequence: TGTGCCTCTAGCGGGAGTCGGAGCAATGAGCAGTTCTTC.

This clone has just one count. This rearrangement joins TRBV7-2 to TRBJ2-7; tentatively, D is TRBD2 (6 bases). With 4 bases removed from V and 6 bases from J, the gap between germline ends came to 13 bases. The length of the CDR3 is 13 residues. The V gene's germline CDR1 is SGHTA and CDR2 FQGNSA. CDR3 protein: CASSSRRDLEQYF. The CDR3 DNA sequence: TGTGCCAGCAGCTCCCGGAGGGATCTCGAGCAGTACTTC.

J is TRBJ1-4 and V is TRBV7-9, with D perhaps TRBD1 (5 bases). CDR3 size: 16 residues. V lost 5 bases, J lost 0 bases, and 13 bases lay in between. Per germline, CDR1 SEHNR and CDR2 FQNEAQ (reference sequence). CDR3 residues: CASSKRQLATNEKLFF. CDR3 DNA sequence: TGTGCCAGCAGCAAGAGACAGCTTGCAACTAATGAAAAACTGTTTTTT. Full variable domain (outside the CDR3, taken from reference TRBV7-9 and TRBJ1-4): DTGVSQNPRHKITKRGQNVTFRCDPISEHNRLYWYRQTLGQGPEFLTYFQNEAQLEKSRLLSDRFSAERPKGSFSTLEIQRTEQGDSAMYLCASSKRQLATNEKLFFGSGTQLSVL.

The chain combines TRBV10-1 with TRBJ2-7; 9 positions agree with TRBD1. There are 17 residues in the CDR3. Germline trimming cut 0 bases from V and 6 bases from J; bases unmatched to any gene: 12. The V gene's germline CDR1 is WNHNN and CDR2 SYGVQD (reference sequence). Here the CDR3 reads CASSESWVGQGEGEQYF. CDR3 DNA: TGCGCCAGCAGTGAGTCGTGGGTGGGACAGGGTGAGGGCGAGCAGTACTTC.

V gene TRBV6-1 combines with J gene TRBJ2-7; no reliable D call. This CDR3 has 14 residues. The germline gives CDR1 MNHNS, CDR2 SASEGT. Trimming left V 3 bases short and J 3 bases short, with 12 bases between. CDR3 bases: TGTGCCAGCAGTGATTGGGGATCTTTCTACGAGCAGTACTTC. It is translated as CASSDWGSFYEQYF.

V is TRBV5-1 and J is TRBJ2-1; D is possibly TRBD1 (6 bases). The germline CDR1 and CDR2 sequences are SGHRS and YFSETQ. The CDR3 sequence is 18 residues long. Deletions cut 4 bases from V and 7 bases from J, with 27 bases between. The DNA of the CDR3 is TGCGCCAGCAGCGGGGGCTCAAAGAGGGACGAATACTGGAATGAGCAGTTCTTC. Translation: CASSGGSKRDEYWNEQFF.

The rearrangement uses TRBV9 and TRBJ2-7, with D possibly being TRBD2 (6 bases). In germline, CDR1 is SGDLS, CDR2 YYNGEE. The CDR3 extends over 15 amino acids. The V end lost 7 bases, the J end lost 6 bases, and 23 bases lay between the germline ends. CDR3 region: CASGPRTGVGGEQYF. The CDR3 DNA reads TGTGCCAGCGGCCCGAGGACGGGGGTGGGAGGCGAGCAGTACTTC.

The chain couples TRBV5-1 to TRBJ2-2; D gene unclear. The CDR3 spans 14 residues. Trimming stripped 3 bases from V and 3 bases from J, with 9 bases between. CDR1 is SGHRS, CDR2 YFSETQ, per germline. The CDR3 sequence: CASSSVPYTGELFF. CDR3 DNA sequence: TGCGCCAGCAGCTCCGTACCATACACCGGGGAGCTGTTTTTT.

The chain recombines TRBV5-1 with TRBJ2-7; 10 nucleotides align to TRBD1. The ends lost 5 bases at V and 0 bases at J; junction bases unmatched: 5. The CDR3 sequence is 15 residues long. CDR1 is SGHRS, CDR2 YFSETQ, per germline. CDR3 in DNA: TGCGCCAGCAGAGATGGGACAGGGGTCTCCTACGAGCAGTACTTC. Translating it yields CASRDGTGVSYEQYF.

The chain employs TRBV6-5 and TRBJ2-7, with D possibly TRBD1 on 6 matching bases. Between the trimmed V and J ends, which lost 5 bases and 3 bases, there was a span of 14 bases. Germline CDR1 and CDR2: MNHEY and SVGAGI. There are 14 residues in the CDR3. CDR3 nucleotide sequence: TGTGCCAGCAGTACCTCGGACAGCAACTACGAGCAGTACTTC. Residues: CASSTSDSNYEQYF.

The chain has TRBV28 and TRBJ1-1, with D hard to call. The V and J ends lost 5 bases and 10 bases respectively, with 29 bases between them. From germline, CDR1 is MDHEN and CDR2 SYDVKM. CDR3 size: 17 residues. The CDR3 DNA follows: TGTGCCAGCAGTGAGCCGGGCCTTAAACTACAAGGAACGGGAGCTTTCTTT. Protein: CASSEPGLKLQGTGAFF.

The V gene is TRBV10-3, the J gene TRBJ2-7; TRBD2 matches 8 bases. The germline V gene encodes CDR1 ENHRY and CDR2 SYGVKD. The CDR3 has 15 residues. Trimming at V came to 6 bases and at J to 5 bases, leaving 12 bases not matched to a gene. The CDR3 spells CAISLSTSVLDEQYF. The CDR3 DNA is TGTGCCATCAGCCTCTCGACTAGCGTCCTCGACGAGCAGTACTTC.

This clone was found once. The J gene is TRBJ2-2, the V gene TRBV5-6; D tentatively reads TRBD1 or TRBD2 (6 bases each). Trimming left V 0 bases short and J 0 bases short, with 12 bases between. CDR1 is SGHDT and CDR2 is YYEEEE in the germline V gene. This CDR3 spans 17 amino acids. The CDR3 nucleotides read TGTGCCAGCAGCTTGGAGGGGGGTACGTCGAACACCGGGGAGCTGTTTTTT. Encoded protein: CASSLEGGTSNTGELFF.

In its sample, this clone was seen a few times. This chain uses TRBV29-1 with TRBJ1-4; unclear D gene. The CDR3 spans 14 residues. V gave up 4 bases and J gave up 4 bases, with 13 bases separating them. Germline CDR1 SQVTM, CDR2 ANQGSEA. CDR3 in amino acids: CSVGSGGINEKLFF. CDR3 DNA sequence: TGCAGCGTTGGGTCAGGAGGGATTAATGAAAAACTGTTTTTT. The variable domain in full, completed from reference TRBV29-1 and TRBJ1-4, reads SAVISQKPSRDICQRGTSLTIQCQVDSQVTMMFWYRQQPGQSLTLIATANQGSEATYESGFVIDKFPISRPNLTFSTLTVSNMSPEDSSIYLCSVGSGGINEKLFFGSGTQLSVL.